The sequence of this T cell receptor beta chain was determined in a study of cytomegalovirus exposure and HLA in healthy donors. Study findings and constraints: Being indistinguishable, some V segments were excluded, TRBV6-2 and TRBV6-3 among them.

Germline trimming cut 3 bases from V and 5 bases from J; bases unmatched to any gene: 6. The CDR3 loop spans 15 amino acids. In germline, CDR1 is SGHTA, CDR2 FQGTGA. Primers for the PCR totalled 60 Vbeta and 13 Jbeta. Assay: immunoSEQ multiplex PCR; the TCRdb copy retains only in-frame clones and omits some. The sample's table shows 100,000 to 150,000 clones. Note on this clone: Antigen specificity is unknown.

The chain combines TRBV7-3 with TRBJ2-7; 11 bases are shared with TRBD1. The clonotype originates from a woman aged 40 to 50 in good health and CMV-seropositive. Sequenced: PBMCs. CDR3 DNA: TGTGCCAGCAGCTTCGGACAGGGGGCGAACAACGAGCAGTACTTC. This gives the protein CASSFGQGANNEQYF. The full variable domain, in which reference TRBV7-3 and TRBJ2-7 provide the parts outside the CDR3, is GAGVSQTPSNKVTEKGKYVELRCDPISGHTALYWYRQSLGQGPEFLIYFQGTGAADDSGLPNDRFFAVRPEGSVSTLKIQRTERGDSAVYLCASSFGQGANNEQYFGPGTRLTVT.